Listed here are 23 T cell receptor beta chains from one sample, sequenced in a study of neoadjuvant anti-PD-1 for oral cavity cancer. Data came from immunoSEQ multiplex PCR; TCRdb stores just in-frame clones and leaves some out. The sample records around 15,000 clones, about two thirds being singletons. The sample here was PBMCs, taken before nivolumab (anti-PD-1) treatment. The source of these receptors is a person aged 35 to 85 with oral cavity squamous cell carcinoma.

A few counts support this clone. The chain links TRBV19 to TRBJ1-1, with 7 bases lining up with TRBD1. Looked up from germline, CDR1 is LNHDA and CDR2 is SQIVND (reference sequence). The CDR3 totals 13 residues. J was trimmed by 0 bases and V by 11 bases; bases with no gene match: 6. The CDR3 DNA reads TGTGCCTCGTCCGGGACAGTGAACACTGAAGCTTTCTTT. Encoded protein: CASSGTVNTEAFF.

The chain links TRBV10-3 to TRBJ2-2; weak D call: TRBD2 (5 bases). The CDR3 is 16 residues long. Trimming shortened V by 1 base and J by 4 bases, and 13 bases separated the two germline ends. CDR1 and CDR2 (germline): ENHRY, SYGVKD. The CDR3 nucleotides read TGTGCCATCAGTGAGTTAGGGAGCACATCCACCGGGGAGCTGTTTTTT. Protein product: CAISELGSTSTGELFF.

The CDR3 sequence: CASSPGQGPYEQYF. CDR3 coding DNA: TGTGCCAGTAGTCCCGGACAGGGGCCCTACGAGCAGTACTTC. The chain recombines TRBV19 with TRBJ2-7; 9 bases line up with TRBD1. The CDR3 spans 14 residues. The germline CDR1 and CDR2 sequences are LNHDA and SQIVND (reference sequence). V lost 5 bases and J lost 2; bases outside the gene matches: 4. The full variable domain, its missing parts supplied by reference TRBV19 and TRBJ2-7, is DGGITQSPKYLFRKEGQNVTLSCEQNLNHDAMYWYRQDPGQGLRLIYYSQIVNDFQKGDIAEGYSVSREKKESFPLTVTSAQKNPTAFYLCASSPGQGPYEQYFGPGTRLTVT.

This clone was detected a few times. The CDR3 DNA reads as TGTGCCAGCAGTGTTGACTTATTTACGCAGTATTTT. Translating it yields CASSVDLFTQYF. This rearrangement joins TRBV6-1 to TRBJ2-3; D ambiguous. CDR3 length: 12 residues. V gave up 4 bases and J gave up 8 bases, with 10 bases separating them. Per the germline V gene, CDR1 is MNHNS and CDR2 is SASEGT.

The chain uses TRBV5-1 and TRBJ1-1, with no clear D. Germline assignment: CDR1 SGHRS and CDR2 YFSETQ. This CDR3 spans 14 amino acids. Trimming shortened V by 0 bases and J by 0 bases, and 6 bases separated the two germline ends. The CDR3 sequence: CASSLGGVNTEAFF. CDR3 in DNA: TGCGCCAGCAGCTTGGGCGGGGTGAACACTGAAGCTTTCTTT. Supplemented by reference TRBV5-1 and TRBJ1-1, the full variable domain reads KAGVTQTPRYLIKTRGQQVTLSCSPISGHRSVSWYQQTPGQGLQFLFEYFSETQRNKGNFPGRFSGRQFSNSRSEMNVSTLELGDSALYLCASSLGGVNTEAFFGQGTRLTVV.

The CDR3 here is CASSPRRRGTEAFF. The CDR3 nucleotides are TGTGCCAGCAGCCCCCGGCGGCGGGGCACTGAAGCTTTCTTT. V and J are TRBV7-2 and TRBJ1-1; D remains ambiguous. V gave up 5 bases and J gave up 4 bases, with 14 bases separating them. Per germline, CDR1 SGHTA and CDR2 FQGNSA. This CDR3 has 14 amino acids.

In this sample, this clone turned up a few times. The chain recombines TRBV2 with TRBJ2-2; 10 nucleotides align to TRBD1. Germline CDR1 reads SNHLY; CDR2 reads FYNNEI. This CDR3 is built from 16 residues. Trimming took 6 bases from V and 6 from J; bases not matched to a gene: 10. The CDR3 sequence: CASSLDSGTGAGELFF. The CDR3 DNA follows: TGTGCCAGCAGCCTCGACTCCGGGACAGGGGCCGGGGAGCTGTTTTTT.

A few counts support this clone. This chain connects TRBV27 to TRBJ1-2; 10 bases align to TRBD1. CDR3 length: 13 residues. Losses at the gene ends were 8 bases for V and 8 bases for J; bases not matched to a gene: 8. Per the germline V gene, CDR1 is MNHEY and CDR2 is SMNVEV (reference sequence). CDR3: CASGGTGARGYTF. CDR3 in DNA: TGTGCCAGCGGGGGGACAGGGGCGCGAGGCTACACCTTC.

The rearrangement joins TRBV4-1 to TRBJ2-7, with 10 bases lining up with TRBD1. The CDR3 is 14 amino acids. CDR1 and CDR2 (germline): MGHRA, YSYEKL. The ends lost 4 bases at V and 3 bases at J; junction bases unmatched: 3. CDR3 region: CASSPRTGGYEQYF. CDR3 nucleotides: TGCGCCAGCAGCCCCCGGACAGGGGGCTACGAGCAGTACTTC.

The chain uses TRBV30 and TRBJ2-1; maybe TRBD2 (5 bases). Trimming took off 7 bases at V and 10 bases at J, with 26 bases between the two ends. The CDR3 sequence is 15 residues long. Germline CDR1 GTSNPN, CDR2 SVGIG (reference sequence). The CDR3 DNA follows: TGTGCCTCCAGTGGGAGACTGCCAACTGGCAGGGAGCAGTTCTTC. This translates into CASSGRLPTGREQFF.

V is TRBV7-2 and J is TRBJ2-3; D not resolved. In germline, CDR1 is SGHTA, CDR2 FQGNSA. Trimming removed 3 bases at V and 4 bases at J, with 2 bases between. CDR3 length: 11 amino acids. The CDR3 region is CASSFSDTQYF. In nucleotides, the CDR3 is TGTGCCAGCAGCTTTTCAGATACGCAGTATTTT.

The J gene is TRBJ2-1, the V gene TRBV28, with D perhaps TRBD2 (6 bases). The germline CDR1 and CDR2 sequences are MDHEN and SYDVKM. CDR3 size: 15 residues. The V end was cut by 4 bases, the J end by 6 bases, with 16 bases between. The CDR3 region has the DNA TGTGCCAGCAGTTCTCCCGGGGTAGCGGCCAATGAGCAGTTCTTC. The encoded protein is CASSSPGVAANEQFF.

CDR3 region: CASVQVMNTEAFF. The CDR3, as DNA: TGTGCCAGCGTACAGGTTATGAACACTGAAGCTTTCTTT. The gene calls are TRBV6-6 and TRBJ1-1; maybe TRBD1 (5 bases). Germline V gene sequence: CDR1 MNHNY, CDR2 SVGAGI (reference sequence). The CDR3 runs to 13 residues. The ends were cut back, 8 bases at V and 0 bases at J, with 10 bases in the middle.

This chain connects TRBV6-5 to TRBJ2-1, with TRBD1 as a possible D gene (5 bases). In germline, CDR1 is MNHEY, CDR2 SVGAGI. Trimming took 5 bases from V and 0 from J, leaving 11 bases between them. This CDR3 has 15 amino acids. The CDR3: CASSPDTSSYNEQFF. The CDR3 DNA follows: TGTGCCAGCAGTCCGGACACGAGCTCCTACAATGAGCAGTTCTTC.

The chain joins TRBV30 to TRBJ1-2, with 10 bases lining up with TRBD1. Germline V CDR1 and CDR2: GTSNPN, SVGIG (reference sequence). The CDR3 loop spans 14 amino acids. The junction had 3 bases not matched to a gene; V was cut back by 5 bases and J by 0 bases. In nucleotides, the CDR3 is TGTGCCTGGGGGGACAGGGGCGCTAACTATGGCTACACCTTC. Its translation is CAWGDRGANYGYTF. Filled out from reference TRBV30 and TRBJ1-2, the complete variable domain reads SQTIHQWPATLVQPVGSPLSLECTVEGTSNPNLYWYRQAAGRGLQLLFYSVGIGQISSEVPQNLSASRPQDRQFILSSKKLLLSDSGFYLCAWGDRGANYGYTFGSGTRLTVV.

The V gene is TRBV29-1, the J gene TRBJ2-5, with unresolved D. Germline-derived CDR1 and CDR2 are SQVTM and ANQGSEA. The CDR3 runs to 14 residues. V lost 0 bases and J 1 base, leaving 9 bases between the germline ends. CDR3 DNA: TGCAGCGTTGAAGATCCGTTCTCCCAAGAGACCCAGTACTTC. This translates into CSVEDPFSQETQYF.

The chain links TRBV10-3 to TRBJ2-3, with D possibly being TRBD1 or TRBD2 (6 bases each). The CDR3 runs to 14 residues. CDR1 and CDR2 from the germline V gene are ENHRY and SYGVKD. Trimming cost V 4 bases and J 6 bases, with 14 bases left between them. CDR3 bases: TGTGCCATCAGTGCCTCGGGGGCAGGTGATACGCAGTATTTT. This codes for CAISASGAGDTQYF.

The chain carries TRBV30 and TRBJ1-5; D uncertain. Trimming stripped 5 bases from V and 9 bases from J, with 20 bases between. In germline, CDR1 is GTSNPN, CDR2 SVGIG (reference sequence). This CDR3 is built from 14 residues. Here the CDR3 DNA reads TGTGCCTGGTCGAAGGACGACTCCTCTCGGCCCCAGCATTTT. Amino acids: CAWSKDDSSRPQHF.

The chain is built from TRBV5-1 and TRBJ2-1, with a tentative D call TRBD1 (6 bases). V lost 4 bases, J lost 7 bases, and 27 bases lay in between. The CDR3 contains 18 residues. The germline V gene has CDR1 SGHRS and CDR2 YFSETQ. The CDR3 sequence: CASSRTQGQVGERNEQFF. The CDR3 nucleotides read TGCGCCAGCAGCCGAACCCAGGGGCAGGTGGGAGAAAGGAATGAGCAGTTCTTC. The full variable domain, in which reference TRBV5-1 and TRBJ2-1 provide the parts outside the CDR3, is KAGVTQTPRYLIKTRGQQVTLSCSPISGHRSVSWYQQTPGQGLQFLFEYFSETQRNKGNFPGRFSGRQFSNSRSEMNVSTLELGDSALYLCASSRTQGQVGERNEQFFGPGTRLTVL.

This clone was counted between two and nine times. V gene TRBV19 combines with J gene TRBJ2-2, with D perhaps given as TRBD1 or TRBD2 (5 bases each). Trimming removed 6 bases at V and 5 bases at J, with 16 bases between. The CDR3 has 15 residues. Germline V gives CDR1 LNHDA, CDR2 SQIVND (reference sequence). This CDR3 is CASSPRGLATGELFF. Written as DNA, the CDR3 is TGTGCCAGTAGCCCGAGGGGCCTAGCTACCGGGGAGCTGTTTTTT.

The rearrangement joins TRBV29-1 to TRBJ1-1; D is possibly TRBD1 (5 bases). Trimming removed 2 bases from V and 4 bases from J, with 11 bases in between. CDR1 is SQVTM, CDR2 ANQGSEA, per germline. The CDR3 length is 13 residues. CDR3 residues: CSVETTGGTEAFF. CDR3 in DNA: TGCAGCGTTGAAACAACTGGGGGCACTGAAGCTTTCTTT.

This rearrangement joins TRBV5-8 to TRBJ1-1, with 9 bases identical to TRBD1. This CDR3 contains 15 residues. The trim removed 3 bases at V and 3 bases at J, leaving 6 bases unmatched. Looked up from germline, CDR1 is SGHTS and CDR2 is YDEGEE. The CDR3 loop reads CASSSRDRVYTEAFF. In DNA form, the CDR3 reads TGTGCCAGCAGCTCCCGGGACAGGGTTTACACTGAAGCTTTCTTT.

The chain uses TRBV5-1 and TRBJ2-7; 9 bases fit TRBD2. The CDR3 is made up of 15 amino acids. Trimming removed 0 bases from V and 3 bases from J; junction bases left unmatched: 4. Germline values: CDR1 SGHRS, CDR2 YFSETQ. Written as DNA, the CDR3 is TGCGCCAGCAGCTTGGGTGCGGGAGGGGTCTACGAGCAGTACTTC. This encodes CASSLGAGGVYEQYF.